This T cell receptor beta chain was documented in a study of radiation and T cells in renal cell carcinoma. Time point of the sample: baseline pretreatment blood. Regarding treatment: 15 Gy SBRT to primary tumor, nephrectomy 4 weeks later. The CDR3 totals 18 residues. Germline loops: CDR1 SGHTA, CDR2 FQGNSA. Germline trimming cut 1 base from V and 3 bases from J; bases unmatched to any gene: 7. Libraries were prepared by immunoSEQ multiplex PCR; TCRdb keeps only in-frame clonotypes and omits some of them. Altogether about 91,000 clones are present, 82% being singletons, with the ten largest covering 5% to 8%.

The J gene is TRBJ2-5, the V gene TRBV7-2; 14 nucleotides align to TRBD2. This material consisted of blood, taken from a patient whose treatment included radiotherapy and nephrectomy. The receptor was isolated from a man aged 55 to 70 with renal cell carcinoma. The CDR3 DNA reads as TGTGCCAGCAGCTTAGATTCAGGACTAGCGGGAGGAAAAGAGACCCAGTACTTC. This encodes CASSLDSGLAGGKETQYF.